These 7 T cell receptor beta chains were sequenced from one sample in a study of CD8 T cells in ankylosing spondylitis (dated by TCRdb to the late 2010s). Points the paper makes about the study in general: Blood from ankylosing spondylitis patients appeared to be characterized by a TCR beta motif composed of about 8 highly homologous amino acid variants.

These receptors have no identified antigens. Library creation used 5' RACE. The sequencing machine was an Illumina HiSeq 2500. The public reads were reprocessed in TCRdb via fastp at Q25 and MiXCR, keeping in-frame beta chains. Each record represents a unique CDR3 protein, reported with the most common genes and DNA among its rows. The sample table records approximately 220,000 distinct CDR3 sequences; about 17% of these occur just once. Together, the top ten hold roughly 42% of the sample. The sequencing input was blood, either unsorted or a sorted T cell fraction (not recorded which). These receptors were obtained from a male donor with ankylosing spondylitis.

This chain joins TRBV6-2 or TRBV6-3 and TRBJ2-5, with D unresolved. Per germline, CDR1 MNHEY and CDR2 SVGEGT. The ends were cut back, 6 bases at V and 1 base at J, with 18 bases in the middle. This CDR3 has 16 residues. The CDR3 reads CASSPLGPAFQETQYF. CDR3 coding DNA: TGTGCCAGCAGCCCCCTGGGCCCAGCTTTCCAAGAGACCCAGTACTTC.

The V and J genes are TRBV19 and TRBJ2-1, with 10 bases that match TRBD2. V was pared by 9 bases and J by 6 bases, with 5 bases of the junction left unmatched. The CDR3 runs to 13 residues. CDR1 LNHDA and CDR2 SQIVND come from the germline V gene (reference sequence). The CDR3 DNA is TGTGCCAGCGGACTAGCGGAGGTCAATGAGCAGTTCTTC. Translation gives CASGLAEVNEQFF.

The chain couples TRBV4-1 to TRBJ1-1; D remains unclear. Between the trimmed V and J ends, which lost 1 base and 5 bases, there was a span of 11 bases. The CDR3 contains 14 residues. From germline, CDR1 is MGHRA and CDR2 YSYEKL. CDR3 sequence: CASSQGSRPTEAFF. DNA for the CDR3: TGCGCCAGCAGCCAAGGGTCCAGGCCGACTGAAGCTTTCTTT.

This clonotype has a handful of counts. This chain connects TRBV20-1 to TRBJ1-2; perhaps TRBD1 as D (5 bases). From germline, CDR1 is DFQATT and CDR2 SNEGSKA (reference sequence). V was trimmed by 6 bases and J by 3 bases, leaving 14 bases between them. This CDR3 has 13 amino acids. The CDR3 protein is CSAQGGQHYGYTF. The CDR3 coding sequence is TGCAGTGCCCAGGGAGGGCAACACTATGGCTACACCTTC.

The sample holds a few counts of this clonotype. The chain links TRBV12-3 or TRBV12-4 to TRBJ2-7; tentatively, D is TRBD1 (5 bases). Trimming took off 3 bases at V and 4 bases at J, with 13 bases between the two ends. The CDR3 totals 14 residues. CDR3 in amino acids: CASSLGPSRYEQYF. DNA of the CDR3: TGTGCCAGCAGTTTGGGGCCTAGTCGGTACGAGCAGTACTTC.

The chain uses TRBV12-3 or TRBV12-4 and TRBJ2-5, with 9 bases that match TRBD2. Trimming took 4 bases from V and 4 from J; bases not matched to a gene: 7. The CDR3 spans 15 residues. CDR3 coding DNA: TGTGCCAGCAGTTCCTTAGCGGGAGTGGGAGAGACCCAGTACTTC. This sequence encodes CASSSLAGVGETQYF.

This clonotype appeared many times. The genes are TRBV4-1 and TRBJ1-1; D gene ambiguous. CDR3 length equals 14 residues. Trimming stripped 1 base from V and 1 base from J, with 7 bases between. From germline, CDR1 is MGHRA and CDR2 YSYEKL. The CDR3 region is CASSQGKWNTEAFF. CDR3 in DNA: TGCGCCAGCAGCCAAGGGAAGTGGAACACTGAAGCTTTCTTT.